The text below deals with one T cell receptor (beta chain). This entry belongs to a study of blood T cell repertoires in COVID-19. Study overall: Material from acute and convalescent COVID-19 was sourced from the United States, Italy and Spain. The cDNA or gDNA used as material had been derived from T cells, B-cell-depleted T cells, or PBMCs.

Per germline, CDR1 SGHTA and CDR2 FQGNSA. The ends were cut back, 2 bases at V and 7 bases at J, with 11 bases in the middle. The CDR3 totals 14 residues. How the authors handled the data: How many nucleated cells were present was estimated from reference gene primer amplification. Only in-frame clones appear in the TCRdb table, and some are missing; sequencing was by immunoSEQ multiplex PCR. From that table come the V and J calls and clone size; the DNA was used to work out D and trimming. The sample includes approximately 130,000 clones, 60% to 85% seen only once; the top ten take around 20%. Material: peripheral blood. V and J are TRBV7-2 and TRBJ2-2; possibly TRBD2 for D (5 bases). The sequence was collected from an older man with acute or convalescent COVID-19. The CDR3 sequence: CASSLTRVFGELFF. The DNA for the CDR3 is TGTGCCAGCAGCTTAACTAGAGTCTTCGGGGAGCTGTTTTTT.